One and the same sample provided the 12 T cell receptor beta chains below, sequenced in a study of blood T cell repertoires in COVID-19. The protocol was immunoSEQ multiplex PCR, while the TCRdb copy is restricted to in-frame clones and leaves out a portion. Seen here are some 240,000 clones, around 85% observed once, and the top ten hold about 3.5%. The sequenced sample consisted of PBMCs or T cells enriched from blood (not recorded which). The receptors derive from a woman aged 40 to 50 with acute COVID-19.

There are a few counts of this clone. The chain combines TRBV3-1 (or the pseudogene TRBV3-2) with TRBJ2-7; D might be TRBD1 (6 bases). Germline-derived CDR1 and CDR2 are LGHDT and YNNKEL (reference sequence). Trimming cost V 4 bases and J 1 base, with 11 bases left between them. The CDR3 runs 14 residues. DNA for the CDR3: TGTGCCAGCAGCCCCCCGACAGGATCCTACGAGCAGTACTTC. Translated: CASSPPTGSYEQYF.

The genes are TRBV5-6 and TRBJ1-2; TRBD1 agrees at 9 bases. Germline V gene lookup returns CDR1 SGHDT and CDR2 YYEEEE. With 4 bases clipped from V and 2 bases from J, the junction kept 3 bases outside the gene matches. The CDR3 extends over 14 amino acids. CDR3 in amino acids: CASSNRGPNYGYTF. DNA of the CDR3: TGTGCCAGCAGCAACAGGGGGCCCAACTATGGCTACACCTTC.

This clone was observed a single time. The chain employs TRBV27 and TRBJ1-2; no firm D call. This CDR3 is built from 16 residues. Germline CDR1 reads MNHEY; CDR2 reads SMNVEV (reference sequence). The V gene lost 5 bases and the J gene lost 1 base, with 17 bases spanning the gap. The CDR3 here is CASSPIREWINYGYTF. The CDR3 DNA sequence: TGTGCCAGCAGTCCCATTCGGGAATGGATTAACTATGGCTACACCTTC.

This sequence joins TRBV5-4 and TRBJ2-7, with D possibly being TRBD2 (5 bases). The CDR3 totals 12 residues. The germline V and J ends were trimmed by 1 base and 9 bases, with 11 bases remaining between them. Per germline, CDR1 SGHNT and CDR2 YYREEE (reference sequence). The CDR3 spells CASSLSGFGQYF. Written as DNA, the CDR3 is TGTGCCAGCAGCTTGAGCGGATTCGGGCAGTACTTC.

V usage is TRBV3-1 (or the pseudogene TRBV3-2) and J usage is TRBJ1-2; tentative D call: TRBD1 (5 bases). This CDR3 has 13 residues. Trimming left V 2 bases short and J 8 bases short, with 12 bases between. CDR1 is LGHDT, CDR2 YNNKEL, per germline (reference sequence). DNA for the CDR3: TGTGCCAGCAGCCAATGGGAGGCAGGGGGCTACACCTTC. The encoded protein is CASSQWEAGGYTF.

This clone came up once. The chain has TRBV2 and TRBJ1-3, with TRBD1 matching over 8 bases. The germline gives CDR1 SNHLY, CDR2 FYNNEI. J gave up 2 bases and V 6 bases, and 3 bases lay outside the gene matches. The CDR3 runs to 14 residues. The chain's CDR3 is CASSLTGAGNTIYF. CDR3 nucleotide sequence: TGTGCCAGCAGCCTGACAGGGGCTGGAAACACCATATATTTT.

The rearrangement uses TRBV30 and TRBJ2-7, with 10 bases that match TRBD2. The V and J ends lost 6 bases and 4 bases, in that order; junction bases with no gene match: 12. Germline lookup yields CDR1 GTSNPN and CDR2 SVGIG (reference sequence). The CDR3 length is 15 residues. DNA of the CDR3: TGTGCCTGCTCCTCCGGGACTAGCGACCGATACGAGCAGTACTTC. Encoded protein: CACSSGTSDRYEQYF.

The V and J genes are TRBV25-1 and TRBJ2-1; D gene ambiguous. CDR1 is MGHDK and CDR2 is SYGVNS in the germline V gene. V was pared by 8 bases and J by 2 bases, with 10 bases between. This CDR3 has 13 amino acids. This chain's CDR3 is CASRSEPYNEQFF. CDR3 in DNA: TGTGCCAGCCGGAGCGAACCCTACAATGAGCAGTTCTTC. Full variable domain (outside the CDR3, taken from reference TRBV25-1 and TRBJ2-1): EADIYQTPRYLVIGTGKKITLECSQTMGHDKMYWYQQDPGMELHLIHYSYGVNSTEKGDLSSESTVSRIRTEHFPLTLESARPSHTSQYLCASRSEPYNEQFFGPGTRLTVL.

The chain couples TRBV5-1 to TRBJ1-2; 8 nucleotides match TRBD1. This CDR3 region has 13 residues. V trimming: 4 bases; J trimming: 8 bases; junction bases outside the gene matches: 7. CDR1 and CDR2 from the germline V gene are SGHRS and YFSETQ. This CDR3 reads CASSARQGQGYTF. The DNA of the CDR3 is TGCGCCAGCAGCGCACGACAGGGGCAAGGCTACACCTTC.

The V call is TRBV7-2, the J call TRBJ2-3, with D tentatively TRBD2 (5 bases). This CDR3 comprises 14 residues. Deletions cut 6 bases from V and 6 bases from J, with 16 bases between. Germline V gene sequence: CDR1 SGHTA, CDR2 FQGNSA. DNA for the CDR3: TGTGCCAGCAGTGGGATGGGCGGGCCTGATACGCAGTATTTT. Protein product: CASSGMGGPDTQYF.

Only one count was recorded for this clone. The chain joins TRBV5-6 to TRBJ2-1; weak D call: TRBD2 (6 bases). V lost 0 bases and J lost 4, with 14 bases in between. CDR3 length: 16 amino acids. Per germline, CDR1 SGHDT and CDR2 YYEEEE. DNA of the CDR3: TGTGCCAGCAGCTTGGCCGCGGGCGGGGCATACAATGAGCAGTTCTTC. Translated: CASSLAAGGAYNEQFF.

This clone was observed a single time. The chain combines TRBV19 with TRBJ2-1, with TRBD2 identical over 7 bases. This CDR3 contains 15 residues. J was trimmed by 4 bases and V by 4 bases; bases with no gene match: 7. Per the germline V gene, CDR1 is LNHDA and CDR2 is SQIVND (reference sequence). CDR3 region: CASSTPGRKYNEQFF. The CDR3 DNA sequence: TGTGCCAGTAGTACTCCCGGGAGGAAATACAATGAGCAGTTCTTC.